Shown below are 21 T cell receptor beta chains from a single sample sequenced in a study of blood T cell repertoires in COVID-19. Sequencing was performed with immunoSEQ multiplex PCR; in TCRdb, only in-frame clones are kept and a portion is missing. Of about 150,000 clones listed, roughly four fifths are singletons. Sequenced: peripheral blood. These receptors came from a woman aged 60-70 years with acute or convalescent COVID-19.

V is TRBV28 and J is TRBJ1-6, with a weak D call TRBD1 (6 bases). The CDR3 is made up of 15 amino acids. The germline V and J ends were trimmed by 7 bases and 6 bases, with 16 bases remaining between them. From germline, CDR1 is MDHEN and CDR2 SYDVKM. CDR3 DNA sequence: TGTGCCAGCACCACCGGACAGAAAATTAATTCACCCCTCCACTTT. Its protein product is CASTTGQKINSPLHF.

The genes are TRBV28 and TRBJ2-5; TRBD1 is a possible D gene (6 bases). CDR3 length equals 13 residues. V gave up 7 bases and J gave up 1 base, with 10 bases separating them. Per the germline V gene, CDR1 is MDHEN and CDR2 is SYDVKM. The DNA of the CDR3 is TGTGCCAGCACCGGGACAAGCCAAGAGACCCAGTACTTC. This gives the protein CASTGTSQETQYF.

The chain couples TRBV14 to TRBJ2-5; the match to TRBD1 covers 8 bases. This CDR3 has 18 amino acids. CDR1 and CDR2 (germline): SGHDN, FVKESK. V was pared by 0 bases and J by 7 bases, with 16 bases of the junction left unmatched. The CDR3 protein is CASSQDPTGAIRRGTQYF. In DNA, the CDR3 is TGTGCCAGCAGCCAAGACCCGACAGGGGCAATAAGAAGAGGGACCCAGTACTTC.

In DNA form, the CDR3 reads TGTGCCTGGAGTGTACTGGCGGGGGGATCGTCCGGGGAGCTGTTTTTT. Amino acid sequence: CAWSVLAGGSSGELFF. V gene TRBV30 combines with J gene TRBJ2-2; the match to TRBD2 covers 8 bases. Germline V gives CDR1 GTSNPN, CDR2 SVGIG (reference sequence). Unmatched junction bases numbered 9, after V lost 0 bases and J lost 6 bases. The CDR3 totals 16 residues.

The chain has TRBV6-5 and TRBJ1-2; 7 positions agree with TRBD1. Trimming at V came to 6 bases and at J to 4 bases, leaving 8 bases not matched to a gene. The germline CDR1 and CDR2 sequences are MNHEY and SVGAGI. This CDR3 spans 14 amino acids. DNA of the CDR3: TGTGCCAGCAGGACTATCGGGACAGCCTATGGCTACACCTTC. Translating it yields CASRTIGTAYGYTF.

The chain couples TRBV30 to TRBJ1-2, with D tentatively TRBD1 (5 bases). Germline CDR1 GTSNPN, CDR2 SVGIG (reference sequence). This CDR3 spans 12 amino acids. Trimming removed 3 bases from V and 4 bases from J, with 9 bases in between. The CDR3 DNA reads TGTGCCTGGAGAGGGGATGGCTATGGCTACACCTTC. Translated: CAWRGDGYGYTF.

The rearrangement joins TRBV5-1 to TRBJ1-6, with 7 bases that match TRBD1. The CDR3 runs 18 residues. V dropped 0 bases and J dropped 6; count of bases not matched to a gene: 12. Germline V gene lookup returns CDR1 SGHRS and CDR2 YFSETQ. DNA for the CDR3: TGCGCCAGCAGCTTGGCGCTGACAGGGTGGGATACTAATTCACCCCTCCACTTT. This gives the protein CASSLALTGWDTNSPLHF.

This clone was seen many times. The same CDR3 also results from other DNA sequences found in this sample. The chain joins TRBV14 to TRBJ2-7; TRBD2 agrees at 7 bases. Unmatched junction bases numbered 4, after V lost 1 base and J lost 4 bases. This CDR3 is built from 14 residues. Germline values: CDR1 SGHDN, CDR2 FVKESK. The chain's CDR3 is CASSQGRGIYEQYF. The CDR3 nucleotides read TGTGCCAGCAGCCAAGGGCGGGGGATATACGAGCAGTACTTC.

The V gene is TRBV19, the J gene TRBJ2-3; the match to TRBD1 covers 9 bases. Germline CDR1 and CDR2: LNHDA and SQIVND (reference sequence). The length of the CDR3 is 18 residues. Germline trimming cut 3 bases from V and 0 bases from J; bases unmatched to any gene: 10. The CDR3 spells CASSMAGQGRVSTDTQYF. In nucleotides, the CDR3 is TGTGCCAGTAGTATGGCGGGACAGGGCCGAGTAAGCACAGATACGCAGTATTTT.

The genes are TRBV7-2 and TRBJ2-6, with D possibly TRBD1 on 5 matching bases. The germline V gene has CDR1 SGHTA and CDR2 FQGNSA. This CDR3 region has 17 residues. Trimming took off 3 bases at V and 0 bases at J, with 12 bases between the two ends. CDR3 amino acids: CASSLQGAPSGANVLTF. In DNA, the CDR3 is TGTGCCAGCAGCTTGCAGGGTGCCCCCTCTGGGGCCAACGTCCTGACTTTC.

V gene TRBV6-6 combines with J gene TRBJ1-4; D possibly corresponds to TRBD1 (5 bases). CDR1 is MNHNY, CDR2 SVGAGI, per germline (reference sequence). This CDR3 has 11 amino acids. Trimming stripped 6 bases from V and 8 bases from J, with 7 bases between. In nucleotides, the CDR3 is TGTGCCAGCAGGGGGGGAGAAAAACTGTTTTTT. Translated: CASRGGEKLFF.

This rearrangement joins TRBV7-6 to TRBJ1-1; no reliable D call. Trimming left V 5 bases short and J 8 bases short, with 12 bases between. Looked up from germline, CDR1 is SGHVS and CDR2 is FNYEAQ. The CDR3 is 12 residues long. The CDR3 region is CASSPRSSEAFF. In DNA, the CDR3 is TGTGCCAGCAGCCCCCGTTCGTCCGAAGCTTTCTTT.

The chain employs TRBV7-8 and TRBJ1-6, with D perhaps TRBD1 (6 bases). CDR1 is SGHVS and CDR2 is FQNEAQ in the germline V gene. The CDR3 has 15 amino acids. The ends were cut back, 5 bases at V and 7 bases at J, with 15 bases in the middle. CDR3 protein: CASSPYSGTNSPLHF. In DNA, the CDR3 is TGTGCCAGCAGCCCCTATTCGGGGACAAATTCACCCCTCCACTTT.

In DNA form, the CDR3 reads TGCGCCAGCAGCGTGGACAGGGCAGACAATTCACCCCTCCACTTT. This encodes CASSVDRADNSPLHF. V is TRBV5-1 and J is TRBJ1-6, with 8 bases aligning to TRBD1. V dropped 4 bases and J dropped 7; count of bases not matched to a gene: 7. Germline loops: CDR1 SGHRS, CDR2 YFSETQ. This CDR3 is 15 amino acids long. Together with reference TRBV5-1 and TRBJ1-6, the CDR3 gives the full variable domain: KAGVTQTPRYLIKTRGQQVTLSCSPISGHRSVSWYQQTPGQGLQFLFEYFSETQRNKGNFPGRFSGRQFSNSRSEMNVSTLELGDSALYLCASSVDRADNSPLHFGNGTRLTVT.

The chain has TRBV30 and TRBJ1-6, with D maybe TRBD1 (5 bases). Trimming stripped 8 bases from V and 4 bases from J, with 12 bases between. CDR1 and CDR2 from the germline V gene are GTSNPN and SVGIG (reference sequence). The CDR3 is 13 residues long. The CDR3 DNA sequence: TGTGCCCATAGACAGTATTATAATTCACCCCTCCACTTT. Its protein product is CAHRQYYNSPLHF.

The sample holds one count of this clone. CDR3 sequence: CASSESSLPTEAFF. The CDR3 nucleotides read TGCGCCAGCAGTGAGTCGAGTCTGCCCACTGAAGCTTTCTTT. The gene calls are TRBV10-1 and TRBJ1-1; D unresolved. The CDR3 runs to 14 residues. Deletions cut 0 bases from V and 4 bases from J, with 9 bases between. Germline V gene lookup returns CDR1 WNHNN and CDR2 SYGVQD (reference sequence).

The chain carries TRBV19 and TRBJ1-2; 8 bases line up with TRBD1. The CDR3 totals 15 residues. Trimming took 3 bases from V and 4 from J; bases not matched to a gene: 7. Germline V gene lookup returns CDR1 LNHDA and CDR2 SQIVND (reference sequence). The CDR3 sequence is CASSMRTGFGYGYTF. DNA for the CDR3: TGTGCCAGTAGTATGAGGACAGGGTTCGGCTATGGCTACACCTTC. The whole variable domain, remainder taken from reference TRBV19 and TRBJ1-2, is DGGITQSPKYLFRKEGQNVTLSCEQNLNHDAMYWYRQDPGQGLRLIYYSQIVNDFQKGDIAEGYSVSREKKESFPLTVTSAQKNPTAFYLCASSMRTGFGYGYTFGSGTRLTVV.

The chain combines TRBV29-1 with TRBJ2-5; possibly TRBD1 for D (6 bases). CDR3 length: 13 amino acids. V was cut by 5 bases and J by 5 bases, with 15 bases left in between. CDR1 is SQVTM, CDR2 ANQGSEA, per germline. The CDR3: CSVRIVRGETQYF. CDR3 bases: TGCAGCGTTCGAATTGTAAGGGGGGAGACCCAGTACTTC.

This clone has ten or more counts. A read error may produce the germline difference seen at one junction end. The chain couples TRBV6-5 to TRBJ1-2; the D gene is possibly TRBD1 (6 bases). The CDR3 is 14 amino acids. CDR1 and CDR2 (germline): MNHEY, SVGAGI. This chain's CDR3 is CASSDSRGGHGYTF. The CDR3 DNA reads as TGTGCCAGCAGTGACTCCAGGGGTGGCCATGGCTACACCTTC.

The chain recombines TRBV5-1 with TRBJ2-3; D ambiguous. Germline V CDR1 and CDR2: SGHRS, YFSETQ. The CDR3 is 14 amino acids. The germline V and J ends were trimmed by 3 bases and 0 bases, with 8 bases remaining between them. The CDR3 here is CASSSGSSTDTQYF. The CDR3 nucleotides are TGCGCCAGCAGCTCGGGTTCTAGCACAGATACGCAGTATTTT.

The CDR3 nucleotides are TGTGCCAGCAGACGGACAGGGGGCTACGAGCAGTACGTC. It codes for CASRRTGGYEQYV. The chain is built from TRBV27 and TRBJ2-7; 10 bases map to TRBD1. Unmatched junction bases numbered 2, after V lost 6 bases and J lost 3 bases. The CDR3 totals 13 residues. Germline values: CDR1 MNHEY, CDR2 SMNVEV (reference sequence).